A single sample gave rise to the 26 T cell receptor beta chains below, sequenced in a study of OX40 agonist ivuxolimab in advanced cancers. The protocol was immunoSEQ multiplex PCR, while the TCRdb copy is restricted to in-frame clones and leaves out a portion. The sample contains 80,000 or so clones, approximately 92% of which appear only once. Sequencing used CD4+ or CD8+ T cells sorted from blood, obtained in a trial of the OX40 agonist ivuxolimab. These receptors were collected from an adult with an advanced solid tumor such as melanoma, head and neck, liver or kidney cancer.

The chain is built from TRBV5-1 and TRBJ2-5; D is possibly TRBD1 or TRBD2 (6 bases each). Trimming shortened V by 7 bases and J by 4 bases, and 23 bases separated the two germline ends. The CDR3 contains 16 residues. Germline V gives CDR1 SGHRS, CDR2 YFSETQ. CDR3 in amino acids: CASSLLGGTLRETQYF. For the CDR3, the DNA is TGCGCCAGCTCCTTGTTAGGAGGGACATTACGAGAGACCCAGTACTTC.

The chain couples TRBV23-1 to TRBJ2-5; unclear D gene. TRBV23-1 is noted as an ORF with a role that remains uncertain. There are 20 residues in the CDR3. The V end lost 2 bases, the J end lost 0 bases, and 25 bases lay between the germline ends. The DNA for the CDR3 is TGCGCCAGCAGTCAACCGATGGACGGAATACAAGACAAAGACCAAGAGACCCAGTACTTC. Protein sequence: CASSQPMDGIQDKDQETQYF.

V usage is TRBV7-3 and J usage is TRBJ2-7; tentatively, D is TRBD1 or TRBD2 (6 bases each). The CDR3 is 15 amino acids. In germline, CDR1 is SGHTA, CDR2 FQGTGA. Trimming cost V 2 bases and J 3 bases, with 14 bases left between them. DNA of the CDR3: TGTGCCAGCAGCTTAGAGGGGGGCCCCCACTACGAGCAGTACTTC. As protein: CASSLEGGPHYEQYF.

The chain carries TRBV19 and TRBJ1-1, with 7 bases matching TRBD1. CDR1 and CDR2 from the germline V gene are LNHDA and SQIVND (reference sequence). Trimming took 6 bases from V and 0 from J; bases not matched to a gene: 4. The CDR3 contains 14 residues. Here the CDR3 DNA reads TGTGCCAGTAGCGGGACAGCCATGAACACTGAAGCTTTCTTT. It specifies CASSGTAMNTEAFF.

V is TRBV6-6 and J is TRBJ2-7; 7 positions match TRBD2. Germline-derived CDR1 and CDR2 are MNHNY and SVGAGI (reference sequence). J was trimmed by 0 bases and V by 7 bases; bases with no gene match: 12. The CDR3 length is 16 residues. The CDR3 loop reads CASKGRGRGSSYEQYF. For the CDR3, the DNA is TGTGCCAGCAAAGGTAGAGGGCGGGGGAGCTCCTACGAGCAGTACTTC.

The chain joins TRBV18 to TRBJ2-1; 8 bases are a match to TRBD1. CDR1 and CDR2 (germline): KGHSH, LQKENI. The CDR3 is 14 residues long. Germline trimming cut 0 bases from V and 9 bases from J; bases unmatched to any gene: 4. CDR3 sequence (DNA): TGTGCCAGCTCACCACCGTGGGGACAGGTTGAGCAGTTCTTC. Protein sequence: CASSPPWGQVEQFF.

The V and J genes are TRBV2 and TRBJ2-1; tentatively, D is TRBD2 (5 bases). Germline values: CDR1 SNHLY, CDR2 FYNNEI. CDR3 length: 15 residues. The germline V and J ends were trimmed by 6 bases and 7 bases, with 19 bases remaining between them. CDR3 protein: CASSQERTFMNEQFF. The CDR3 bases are TGTGCCAGCAGCCAAGAGCGGACTTTTATGAATGAGCAGTTCTTC.

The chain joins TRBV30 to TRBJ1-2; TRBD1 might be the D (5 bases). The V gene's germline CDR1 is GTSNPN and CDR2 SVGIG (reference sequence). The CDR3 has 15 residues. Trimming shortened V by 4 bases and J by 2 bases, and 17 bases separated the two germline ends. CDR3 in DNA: TGTGCCTGGACAGTCCCGGAGACAGCGAACTATGGCTACACCTTC. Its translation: CAWTVPETANYGYTF.

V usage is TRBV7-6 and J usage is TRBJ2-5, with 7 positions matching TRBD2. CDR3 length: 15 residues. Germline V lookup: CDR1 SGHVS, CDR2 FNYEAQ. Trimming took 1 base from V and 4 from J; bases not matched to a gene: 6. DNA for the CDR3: TGTGCCAGCAGCTTAGGGGCAGGGACTACAGAGACCCAGTACTTC. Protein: CASSLGAGTTETQYF.

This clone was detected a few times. As DNA, the CDR3 is TGTGCCATCAGTCCAGACAGGGGCTACGAGCAGTACTTC. It specifies CAISPDRGYEQYF. V and J are TRBV10-3 and TRBJ2-7, with 8 nucleotides matching TRBD1. The CDR3 length is 13 residues. V was pared by 5 bases and J by 3 bases, with 3 bases of the junction left unmatched. From germline, CDR1 is ENHRY and CDR2 SYGVKD.

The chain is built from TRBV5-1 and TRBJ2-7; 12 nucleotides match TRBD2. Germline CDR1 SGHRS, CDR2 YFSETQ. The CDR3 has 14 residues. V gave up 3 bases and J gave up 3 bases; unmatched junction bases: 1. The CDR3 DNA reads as TGCGCCAGCAGCTCGACTAGCGGGGGCTACGAGCAGTACTTC. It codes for CASSSTSGGYEQYF.

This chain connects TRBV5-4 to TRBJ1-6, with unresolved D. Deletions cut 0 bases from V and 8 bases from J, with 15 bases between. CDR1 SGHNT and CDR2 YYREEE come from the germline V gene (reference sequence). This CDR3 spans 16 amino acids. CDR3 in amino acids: CASSLVLEVSDSPLHF. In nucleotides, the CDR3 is TGTGCCAGCAGCTTGGTTTTAGAAGTATCCGATTCACCCCTCCACTTT.

The CDR3 DNA follows: TGTGCCAGCAGCTTAAGGGGTGGTCTTCAGACCTCTAACTATGGCTACACCTTC. Protein product: CASSLRGGLQTSNYGYTF. The V and J genes are TRBV7-8 and TRBJ1-2; tentatively, D is TRBD1 (5 bases). Germline lookup yields CDR1 SGHVS and CDR2 FQNEAQ. This CDR3 has 18 amino acids. The V end lost 2 bases, the J end lost 0 bases, and 19 bases lay between the germline ends.

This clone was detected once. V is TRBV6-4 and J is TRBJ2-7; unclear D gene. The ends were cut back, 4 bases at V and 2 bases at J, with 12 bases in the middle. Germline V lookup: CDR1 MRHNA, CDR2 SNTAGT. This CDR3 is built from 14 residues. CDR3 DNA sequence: TGTGCCAGCAGTGCCCAGGTCTTAACCTACGAGCAGTACTTC. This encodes CASSAQVLTYEQYF.

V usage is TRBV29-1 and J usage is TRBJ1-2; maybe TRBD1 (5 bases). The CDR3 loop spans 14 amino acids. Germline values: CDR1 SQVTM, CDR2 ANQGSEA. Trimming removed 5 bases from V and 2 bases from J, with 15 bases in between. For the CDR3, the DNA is TGCAGCGTTTCACAGGAGGCTGGAAACTATGGCTACACCTTC. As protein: CSVSQEAGNYGYTF. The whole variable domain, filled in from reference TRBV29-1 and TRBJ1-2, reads SAVISQKPSRDICQRGTSLTIQCQVDSQVTMMFWYRQQPGQSLTLIATANQGSEATYESGFVIDKFPISRPNLTFSTLTVSNMSPEDSSIYLCSVSQEAGNYGYTFGSGTRLTVV.

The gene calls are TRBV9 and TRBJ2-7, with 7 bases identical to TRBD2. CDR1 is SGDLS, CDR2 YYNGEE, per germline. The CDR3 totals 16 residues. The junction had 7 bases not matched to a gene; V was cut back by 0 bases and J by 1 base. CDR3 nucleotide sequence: TGTGCCAGCAGCGTAGCTGGGGGGGACGGTTCCTACGAGCAGTACTTC. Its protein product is CASSVAGGDGSYEQYF. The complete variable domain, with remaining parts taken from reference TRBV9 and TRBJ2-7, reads DSGVTQTPKHLITATGQRVTLRCSPRSGDLSVYWYQQSLDQGLQFLIQYYNGEERAKGNILERFSAQQFPDLHSELNLSSLELGDSALYFCASSVAGGDGSYEQYFGPGTRLTVT.

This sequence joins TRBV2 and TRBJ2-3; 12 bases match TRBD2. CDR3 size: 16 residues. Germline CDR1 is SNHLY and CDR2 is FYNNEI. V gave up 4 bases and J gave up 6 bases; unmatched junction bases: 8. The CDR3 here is CASSALAGGLFDTQYF. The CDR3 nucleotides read TGTGCCAGCAGTGCCCTAGCGGGGGGGCTTTTTGATACGCAGTATTTT.

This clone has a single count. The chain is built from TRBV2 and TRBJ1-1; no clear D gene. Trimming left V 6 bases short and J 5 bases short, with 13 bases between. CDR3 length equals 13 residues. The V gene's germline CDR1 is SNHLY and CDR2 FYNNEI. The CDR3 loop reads CASSERWTTEAFF. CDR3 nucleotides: TGTGCCAGCAGCGAGAGGTGGACGACTGAAGCTTTCTTT.

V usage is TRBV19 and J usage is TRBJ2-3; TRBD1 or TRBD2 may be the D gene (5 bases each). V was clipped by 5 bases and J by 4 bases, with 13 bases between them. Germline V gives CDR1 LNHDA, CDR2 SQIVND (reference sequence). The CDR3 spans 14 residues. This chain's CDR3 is CASSSIPGPDTQYF. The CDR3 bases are TGTGCCAGTAGTTCTATACCGGGGCCAGATACGCAGTATTTT.

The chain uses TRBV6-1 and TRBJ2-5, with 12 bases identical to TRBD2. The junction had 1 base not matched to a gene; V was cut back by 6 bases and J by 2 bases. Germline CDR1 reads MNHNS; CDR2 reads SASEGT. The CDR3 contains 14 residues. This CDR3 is CASRLAGGQETQYF. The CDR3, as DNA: TGTGCCAGCAGACTAGCGGGGGGACAAGAGACCCAGTACTTC.

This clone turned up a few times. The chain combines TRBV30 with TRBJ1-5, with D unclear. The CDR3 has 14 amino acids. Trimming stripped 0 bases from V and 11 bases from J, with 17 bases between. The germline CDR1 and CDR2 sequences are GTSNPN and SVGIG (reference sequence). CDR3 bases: TGTGCCTGGAGTGTTCAGAGGATTGGGTCGGCCCAGCATTTT. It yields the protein CAWSVQRIGSAQHF.

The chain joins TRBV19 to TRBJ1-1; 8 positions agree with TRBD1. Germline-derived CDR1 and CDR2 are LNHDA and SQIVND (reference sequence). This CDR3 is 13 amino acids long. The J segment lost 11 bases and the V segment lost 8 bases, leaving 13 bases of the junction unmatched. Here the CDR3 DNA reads TGTGCCAGTCTGGGACAGGTGGAGAATGGGGCTTTCTTT. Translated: CASLGQVENGAFF.

For the CDR3, the DNA is TGTGCCAGCTCACCACCAGGGGGTGGGGATGAGCAGTTCTTC. It translates to CASSPPGGGDEQFF. This chain joins TRBV18 and TRBJ2-1; D is perhaps TRBD1 (6 bases). Between the trimmed V and J ends, which lost 0 bases and 8 bases, there was a span of 11 bases. The CDR3 totals 14 residues. Per the germline V gene, CDR1 is KGHSH and CDR2 is LQKENI.

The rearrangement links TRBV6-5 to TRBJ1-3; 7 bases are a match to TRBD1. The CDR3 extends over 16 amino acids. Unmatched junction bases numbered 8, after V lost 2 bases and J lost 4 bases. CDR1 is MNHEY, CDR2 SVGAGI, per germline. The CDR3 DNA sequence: TGTGCCAGCAGTTACACCTTTCCAGGGGGAGGAAACACCATATATTTT. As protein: CASSYTFPGGGNTIYF.

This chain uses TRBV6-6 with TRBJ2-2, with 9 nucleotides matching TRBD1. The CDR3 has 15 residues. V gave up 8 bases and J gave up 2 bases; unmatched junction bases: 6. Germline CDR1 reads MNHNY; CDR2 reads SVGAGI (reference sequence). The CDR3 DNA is TGTGCCAGCTCGCCGGGACAGGGAAACACCGGGGAGCTGTTTTTT. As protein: CASSPGQGNTGELFF.

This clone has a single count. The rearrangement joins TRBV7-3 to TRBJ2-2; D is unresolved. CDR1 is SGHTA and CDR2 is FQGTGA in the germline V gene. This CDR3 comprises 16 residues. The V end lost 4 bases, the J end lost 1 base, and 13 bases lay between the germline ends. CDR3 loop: CASSSQWAENTGELFF. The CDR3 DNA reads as TGTGCCAGCAGCTCCCAATGGGCAGAGAACACCGGGGAGCTGTTTTTT.